Listed here is a single T cell receptor (beta chain). The record originates from a study of blood T cell repertoires in COVID-19. TCRdb's copy holds only in-frame clones and misses some; the assay was immunoSEQ multiplex PCR. The sample holds roughly 480,000 clones, 75% to 90% seen once. The sequence derives from a man younger than 35 with COVID-19, enrolled during active disease. Material for sequencing was peripheral blood.

The CDR3 region is CASSFYLRGGQETQYF. CDR3 nucleotides: TGTGCCAGCAGCTTTTACCTCCGGGGGGGACAAGAGACCCAGTACTTC. The V gene is TRBV5-4, the J gene TRBJ2-5; 8 bases match TRBD2. V shed 2 bases and J 2 bases; nucleotides not matched to a gene: 8. Per germline, CDR1 SGHNT and CDR2 YYREEE (reference sequence). The CDR3 spans 16 residues.